Following are 10 T cell receptor beta chains from one sample sequenced in a study of blood T cell repertoires in COVID-19. Profiled with immunoSEQ multiplex PCR; TCRdb holds only in-frame clones, not every one. Among 300,000 or so clones listed, about 87% were seen once. The sequencing input was peripheral blood. These receptors originate from a woman in her forties or fifties who had recovered from COVID-19.

This clone was seen once. This sequence joins TRBV6-6 and TRBJ2-2; the match to TRBD2 covers 16 bases. V trimming: 6 bases; J trimming: 11 bases; junction bases outside the gene matches: 9. The length of the CDR3 is 16 residues. Looked up from germline, CDR1 is MNHNY and CDR2 is SVGAGI (reference sequence). CDR3 sequence (DNA): TGTGCCAGCAGCCAGGGACTAGCGGGAGGGCTTGAAGAGCTGTTTTTT. Protein sequence: CASSQGLAGGLEELFF.

This chain joins TRBV12-3 or TRBV12-4 and TRBJ2-2, with D unclear. Trimming stripped 1 base from V and 3 bases from J, with 3 bases between. This CDR3 has 13 residues. DNA of the CDR3: TGTGCCAGCAGTTTAGTAGACACCGGGGAGCTGTTTTTT. Translated: CASSLVDTGELFF.

The chain employs TRBV7-8 and TRBJ2-5; no definite D call. The V end lost 1 base, the J end lost 5 bases, and 11 bases lay between the germline ends. This CDR3 has 14 residues. The germline V gene has CDR1 SGHVS and CDR2 FQNEAQ. The CDR3 nucleotides are TGTGCCAGCAGCTTAGACTTGGTTATGGAGACCCAGTACTTC. Amino acids: CASSLDLVMETQYF.

CDR3 bases: TGCGCCAGCAGCTTGGGGGACGGAGGGAACGACGAGCAGTACTTC. As protein: CASSLGDGGNDEQYF. This chain joins TRBV5-1 and TRBJ2-7, with D tentatively TRBD2 (6 bases). The V gene lost 0 bases and the J gene lost 5 bases, with 15 bases spanning the gap. The CDR3 sequence is 15 residues long. CDR1 SGHRS and CDR2 YFSETQ come from the germline V gene.

V gene TRBV27 combines with J gene TRBJ2-1; D is ambiguous. The CDR3 has 14 residues. The germline gives CDR1 MNHEY, CDR2 SMNVEV (reference sequence). V was shortened by 6 bases and J by 1 base, with 10 bases between the two germline ends. The CDR3 loop reads CASRRANSYNEQFF. The CDR3 nucleotides are TGTGCCAGCAGAAGAGCCAATTCCTACAATGAGCAGTTCTTC.

The gene calls are TRBV15 and TRBJ1-4, with D unclear. V gave up 8 bases and J gave up 7 bases, with 14 bases separating them. The CDR3 covers 13 residues. CDR1 LNHNV and CDR2 YYDKDF come from the germline V gene (reference sequence). The CDR3 sequence is CATSRGNGEKLFF. The CDR3 DNA sequence: TGTGCCACCTCACGGGGTAATGGTGAAAAACTGTTTTTT.

The J gene is TRBJ2-2, the V gene TRBV27, with a possible D match to TRBD1 (6 bases). Germline CDR1 is MNHEY and CDR2 is SMNVEV (reference sequence). The CDR3 is made up of 17 amino acids. With 2 bases removed from V and 4 bases from J, the gap between germline ends came to 17 bases. This CDR3 reads CASSLIEGLGGTGELFF. The CDR3 DNA follows: TGTGCCAGCAGTTTAATTGAAGGTCTAGGGGGCACCGGGGAGCTGTTTTTT.

This chain uses TRBV7-8 with TRBJ1-2; TRBD1 agrees at 8 bases. CDR1 is SGHVS and CDR2 is FQNEAQ in the germline V gene. V shed 1 base, J shed 5 bases, and the junction held 6 bases outside the gene matches. The CDR3 extends over 15 amino acids. The CDR3 reads CASSLEAGGSYGYTF. In nucleotides, the CDR3 is TGTGCCAGCAGCTTAGAGGCAGGGGGCTCGTATGGCTACACCTTC.

This chain links TRBV28 with TRBJ2-4; 10 positions match TRBD1. Losses at the gene ends were 7 bases for V and 5 bases for J; bases not matched to a gene: 2. The germline V gene has CDR1 MDHEN and CDR2 SYDVKM. The CDR3 is 13 residues long. CDR3 protein: CASKTGGENIQYF. DNA for the CDR3: TGTGCCAGCAAGACAGGGGGCGAAAACATTCAGTACTTC.

The chain carries TRBV6-2 or TRBV6-3 and TRBJ1-2; weak D call: TRBD1 (6 bases). V shed 4 bases and J shed 3 bases, with 9 bases lying between them. The germline gives CDR1 MNHEY, CDR2 SVGEGT. CDR3 length equals 13 residues. The CDR3 region has the DNA TGTGCCAGCAGTTCTTCAGGGGACTATGGCTACACCTTC. It specifies CASSSSGDYGYTF.